This T cell receptor beta chain came from a study of CD8+CD57+ T cells in acquired aplastic anemia. For the study at large: Mean yield of DNA from sorted CD4+ and CD8+ cells was approximately 3 ug.

Concerning this clonotype itself: Its specificity is unknown.

Genomic DNA was employed as the template in profiling TCR beta VDJ and CDR3. TCRdb redid the calling of the reads with MiXCR, one entry per CDR3 protein. The data contain some 170,000 distinct CDR3 sequences, around half of them singletons. This CDR3 comprises 12 residues. Trimming stripped 5 bases from V and 7 bases from J, with 12 bases between. Germline lookup yields CDR1 SNHLY and CDR2 FYNNEI. Patients chosen for sequencing had CD8+CD57+ cells that had expanded, as shown by flow cytometry. The enrolled patients all had severe acquired aplastic anemia. Patients had undergone no therapy by the time their blood was sampled. General study results and limits: The same twenty-nine CD8+ CDR3 sequences occurred in patients and in controls.

The J gene is TRBJ2-7, the V gene TRBV2; no reliable D call. The sample comprised sorted CD4+, CD8+, or CD8+CD57+ T cells (not recorded which) from PBMCs. This clonotype was obtained from a human donor with aplastic anemia. The CDR3 sequence is CASSYSREEQYF. The CDR3 bases are TGTGCCAGCAGTTACTCGAGAGAGGAGCAGTACTTC.